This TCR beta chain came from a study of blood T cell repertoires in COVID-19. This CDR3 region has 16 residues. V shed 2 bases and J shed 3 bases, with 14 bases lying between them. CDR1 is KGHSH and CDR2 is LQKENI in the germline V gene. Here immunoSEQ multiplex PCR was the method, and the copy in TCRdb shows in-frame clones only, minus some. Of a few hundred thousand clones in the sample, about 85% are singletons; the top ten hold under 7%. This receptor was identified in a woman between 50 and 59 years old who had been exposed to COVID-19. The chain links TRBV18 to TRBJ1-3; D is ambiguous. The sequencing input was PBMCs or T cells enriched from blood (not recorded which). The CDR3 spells CASSPSVAVSGNTIYF. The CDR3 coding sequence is TGTGCCAGCTCACCAAGTGTGGCGGTTAGTGGAAACACCATATATTTT.